A selection of T cell receptor beta chains follows, all from one sample in a study of blood T cell repertoires in COVID-19. TCRdb's copy holds only in-frame clones and misses some; the assay was immunoSEQ multiplex PCR. Counted here are some 200,000 clones, about 86% occurring once; the ten biggest clones make up roughly 14%. The sequenced material came from peripheral blood. The receptors originated from a man aged 30 to 45 with active or convalescent COVID-19. CDR3s include the opening cysteine and the closing phenylalanine or tryptophan. D genes are given only for firm matches. Clone size is shown for a subset of rows, as once, few, many or a class of expanded clone.

>TRBJ1-5|TRBV19|-|-
TGTGCCAGTAGTGGGGGAGGGAAGCAGCCCCAGCATTTT
CASSGGGKQPQHF
>TRBJ2-7|TRBV6-6|-|TRBD2
TGTGCCACCGGGGGGGCGGCCCCCGACGAGCAGTACTTC
CATGGAAPDEQYF
>TRBJ2-1|TRBV19|-|-
TGTGCCAGTAGTATAGAATGGCGGGCTCTGCCGGTGCGGTTCTTC
CASSIEWRALPVRFF
>TRBJ1-6|TRBV27|-|TRBD1
TGTGCCAGCAGTTTAATAGGACAGGGCTCAACTAATTCACCCCTCCACTTT
CASSLIGQGSTNSPLHF
>TRBJ2-1|TRBV12-5|few|-
TGTGCTAGTGGTTTTGGGTACAGGGACAATGAGCAGTTCTTC
CASGFGYRDNEQFF
>TRBJ2-5|TRBV4-1|-|TRBD1
TGCGCCAGCAGCCAAGGGGACAGGGATAGGGAGACCCAGTACTTC
CASSQGDRDRETQYF
>TRBJ2-1|TRBV12-3/TRBV12-4|-|-
TGTGCCAGCAGTTTTGGGACTTACAATGAGCAGTTCTTC
CASSFGTYNEQFF
>TRBJ1-4|TRBV6-5|-|TRBD1
TGTGCCAGCAGTTACGCAGGGGGCAGAGAAAAACTGTTTTTT
CASSYAGGREKLFF
>TRBJ1-2|TRBV2|once|-
TGTGCCAGCATTGGACAGCCTACAACTAACTATGGCTACACCTTC
CASIGQPTTNYGYTF
>TRBJ2-1|TRBV2|-|TRBD2
TGTGCCAGCAGGGTAGGGACTAGCGGGAGTCAATACAATGAGCAGTTCTTC
CASRVGTSGSQYNEQFF
>TRBJ2-3|TRBV11-3|-|-
TGTGCCAGCAGCTCAATAGCAGTAGATACGCAGTATTTT
CASSSIAVDTQYF
>TRBJ1-5|TRBV24-1|-|-
TGTGCCACCAGTGAGGGGGAGGGAGGGACCCTAGGTCGGCCCCAGCATTTT
CATSEGEGGTLGRPQHF
>TRBJ2-1|TRBV10-3|-|TRBD2
TGTGCCATCAGTGGGGGACTAGCTCCTTCCTACAATGAGCAGTTCTTC
CAISGGLAPSYNEQFF
>TRBJ1-1|TRBV6-6|-|-
TGTGCCAGCAGATCACAGGGGAACACTGAAGCTTTCTTT
CASRSQGNTEAFF
>TRBJ1-1|TRBV19|-|TRBD1
TGTGCCAGTATCGGAGTCGGGACAGGTGGGGAAGCTTTCTTT
CASIGVGTGGEAFF
>TRBJ1-1|TRBV15|few|TRBD1
TGTGCCACCAGCAGTCCGGGCCGGGGACAGGGGAGGGGCACTGAAGCTTTCTTT
CATSSPGRGQGRGTEAFF
>TRBJ2-5|TRBV6-2/TRBV6-3|-|TRBD2
TGTGCCAGCAGTTGTGAACCCGGGACTAGCGGGAGGACTTGGTACCAAGAGACCCAGTACTTC
CASSCEPGTSGRTWYQETQYF
>TRBJ1-5|TRBV29-1|-|-
TGCAGCGTTGAAGAAACAGCTGGTCAGCCCCAGCATTTT
CSVEETAGQPQHF
>TRBJ1-5|TRBV28|-|TRBD1
TGTGCCAGCAGGGTGGGACGGACAGGGGTCGGCAATCAGCCCCAGCATTTT
CASRVGRTGVGNQPQHF
>TRBJ1-2|TRBV6-5|-|TRBD1
TGTGCCAGTGACCGGGACAGGGTCTATGGCTACACCTTC
CASDRDRVYGYTF
>TRBJ1-2|TRBV6-5|-|-
TGTGCCAGCACGCGGTACTATAACTATGGCTACACCTTC
CASTRYYNYGYTF
>TRBJ1-5|TRBV30|-|-
TGTGCCTGGAGTGTGCGGCACGGGCAGCCCCAGCATTTT
CAWSVRHGQPQHF
>TRBJ1-3|TRBV7-2|-|-
TGTGCCAGCAGCTTAGGAGCAGAGGTGATGCGCGGAAACACCATATATTTT
CASSLGAEVMRGNTIYF
>TRBJ1-1|TRBV6-5|-|-
TGTGCCAGCAAAACTATGACAGGAATGAACACTGAAGCTTTCTTT
CASKTMTGMNTEAFF
>TRBJ1-3|TRBV23-1|-|-
TGCGCCAGCAGTCAATATGATAAAGGGAGGGTAAACACCATATATTTT
CASSQYDKGRVNTIYF
>TRBJ2-1|TRBV18|-|TRBD2
TGTGCCAGCTCACCACTTCTATCCGAGACTAGCGGGGGGGCTCATTTCTTC
CASSPLLSETSGGAHFF
>TRBJ2-7|TRBV11-2|-|TRBD2
TGTGCCAGCAGCTTAATGGGGACTAGCGTCCTGTACGAGCAGTACTTC
CASSLMGTSVLYEQYF
>TRBJ2-3|TRBV6-5|-|-
TGTGCCAGCAGCCTAGGGGGGGGAGACACAGATACGCAGTATTTT
CASSLGGGDTDTQYF
>TRBJ1-6|TRBV18|-|-
TGTGCCAGCTCACCACTGGAAGGGGGTACTTCACCCCTCCACTTT
CASSPLEGGTSPLHF
>TRBJ2-7|TRBV2|-|TRBD1
TGTGCCAGCAGTGATACAGGGGCGACCTCCTACGAGCAGTACTTC
CASSDTGATSYEQYF
>TRBJ2-4|TRBV6-5|-|-
TGTGCCAGCAGGAGCTCGATACTAGCCAAAAACATTCAGTACTTC
CASRSSILAKNIQYF
>TRBJ2-6|TRBV28|-|-
TGTGCCAGCAGAAAGAGCTCTGGGGCCAACGTCCTGACTTTC
CASRKSSGANVLTF
>TRBJ1-5|TRBV19|-|-
TGTGCCTCGGTCAGGGAACGCAATCAGCCCCAGCATTTT
CASVRERNQPQHF
>TRBJ1-5|TRBV7-9|-|-
TGTGCCAGCAGCTTAGGCGGGCCTAGCGGGGATCAGCCCCAGCATTTT
CASSLGGPSGDQPQHF
>TRBJ2-3|TRBV27|-|-
TGTGCCAGCAGCCCGATGCCCGGGAGCACAGATACGCAGTATTTT
CASSPMPGSTDTQYF
>TRBJ2-1|TRBV7-2|-|TRBD2
TGTGCCAGCAGCGAGGGACTAGCGGGCGCCAATGAGCAGTTCTTC
CASSEGLAGANEQFF
>TRBJ2-1|TRBV28|-|TRBD1
TGTGCCAGCAGTATCCAGGGGGCCCAAGCTTACAATGAGCAGTTCTTC
CASSIQGAQAYNEQFF